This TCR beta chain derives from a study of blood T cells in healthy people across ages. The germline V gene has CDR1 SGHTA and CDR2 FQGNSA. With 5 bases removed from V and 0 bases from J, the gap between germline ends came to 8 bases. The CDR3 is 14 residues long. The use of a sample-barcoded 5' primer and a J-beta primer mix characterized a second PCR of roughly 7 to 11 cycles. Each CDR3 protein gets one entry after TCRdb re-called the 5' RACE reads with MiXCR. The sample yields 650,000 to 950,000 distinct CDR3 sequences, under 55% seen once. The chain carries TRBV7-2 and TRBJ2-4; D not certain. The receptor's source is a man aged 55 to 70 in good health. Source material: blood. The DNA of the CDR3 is TGTGCCAGCAGCCGTGACCTAGCCAAAAACATTCAGTACTTC. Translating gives CASSRDLAKNIQYF. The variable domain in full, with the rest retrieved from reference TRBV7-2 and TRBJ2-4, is GAGVSQSPSNKVTEKGKDVELRCDPISGHTALYWYRQSLGQGLEFLIYFQGNSAPDKSGLPSDRFSAERTGGSVSTLTIQRTQQEDSAVYLCASSRDLAKNIQYFGAGTRLSVL.